This TCR beta chain was captured by sequencing in a study of blood T cell repertoires in COVID-19 (dated by TCRdb to 2019 to 2021). As for the study more broadly: Collaborator samples came from the United States, Italy and Spain and covered acute and convalescent phases of COVID-19. The prospective study material was composed of cDNA or gDNA derived from T cells, B-cell-depleted T cells, or PBMCs. Subjects who had been exposed to COVID-19, were actively infected with it, or had recovered from it provided the deeply sampled blood TCRbeta repertoires that made up the dataset. The repertoires were made available in a free public database intended to serve as a resource for research on the immune response to SARS-CoV-2. Samples were obtained from the ongoing ImmuneRACE study (first 160 participants) and from some 1,200 subjects provided by 6 global collaborators. Sample metadata almost always included a de-identified subject ID, COVID-19 status, age in years and sex. Where HLA class I and class II types were available, the types were taken from metadata supplied by the sample provider, not from assay-based typing. Paper-wide results and their limitations: The quantity of clinical and demographic metadata differed by source and by participant and was supplied without curation.

TCRbeta CDR3 regions were amplified from genomic DNA using the immunoSEQ Assay, a bias-controlled multiplex PCR. From the authors' description of their analysis: The number of nucleated cells in each sample was estimated from the amplification of reference gene primers within the assay. To quantify the absolute abundance of each unique TCRbeta CDR3 rearrangement, sequence reads were collapsed and filtered. Productive Simpson clonality was computed per sample as the square root of Simpson's diversity index over productive rearrangements. Here the immuneACCESS table is served through TCRdb, limited to in-frame sequences with V and J called. Missing clones are a known gap in these copies; in checked studies unresolved V genes cover under half, and the rest lacks a known reason. The DNA gave D and trimming, while V, J and clone size come from that table. Within this sample are roughly 230,000 clones, with about 80% of them counted one time only. Approximately 4.7% of the sample lies in the top ten.

The collaborating institutions used their own protocols to collect whole blood in K2EDTA tubes. For TCRbeta analysis, collaborators shipped samples in one of three forms: frozen whole blood, isolated PBMCs, or DNA extracted from either of those sample types. A remark on this clone: The clone's antigen remains unknown. Base qualities are not recorded, but no much larger clone differs from it by a single base.

Trimming removed 4 bases from V and 12 bases from J; the gene matches leave 9 bases unexplained. There are 12 amino acids in the CDR3, from cysteine to phenylalanine inclusive. Solely the CDR3 DNA is kept, with 36 bases framed from the first base. Sequencing was done on a sample of peripheral blood. The chain was built from TRBV12-3 or TRBV12-4 and TRBJ2-7, with 7 bases aligning to TRBD1. This clonotype originated in a man aged 45-65 years with active or convalescent COVID-19. The base sequence is TGTGCCAGCAGTTCCCCGGACAGGAGAACGTACTTC. Its translation is CASSSPDRRTYF.